The 27 T cell receptor beta chains reported below all come from one sample, sequenced in a study of T cell changes during pregnancy in multiple sclerosis. TCRdb keeps only in-frame clones here, not all; method: immunoSEQ multiplex PCR. This sample carries under 130,000 clones, roughly 92% of them seen once, and the ten largest clones take about 0.89%. The sample in question was peripheral blood, obtained after pregnancy. The receptors were gathered from a female donor with multiple sclerosis, enrolled in a pregnancy study.

This clone has a single count. The chain combines TRBV29-1 with TRBJ1-2; D not certain. The CDR3 totals 12 residues. V shed 7 bases and J shed 0 bases, with 9 bases lying between them. Germline V gives CDR1 SQVTM, CDR2 ANQGSEA. The CDR3 nucleotides are TGCAGCGGCTCCGGGACTAACTATGGCTACACCTTC. This translates into CSGSGTNYGYTF.

V is TRBV7-2 and J is TRBJ1-5, with D tentatively TRBD1 (6 bases). Germline lookup yields CDR1 SGHTA and CDR2 FQGNSA. The V end lost 3 bases, the J end lost 6 bases, and 9 bases lay between the germline ends. The CDR3 consists of 13 residues. For the CDR3, the DNA is TGTGCCAGCAGCTTCGGACAGTTTCAGCCCCAGCATTTT. Residues: CASSFGQFQPQHF.

V gene TRBV2 combines with J gene TRBJ1-6; D gene unclear. V was pared by 2 bases and J by 7 bases, with 12 bases between. Germline values: CDR1 SNHLY, CDR2 FYNNEI. This CDR3 region has 15 residues. Written as DNA, the CDR3 is TGTGCCAGCAGTGAATCGGGAGGGAACAATTCACCCCTCCACTTT. This translates into CASSESGGNNSPLHF.

The J gene is TRBJ2-3, the V gene TRBV5-4, with 8 bases that match TRBD2. The V and J ends lost 0 bases and 5 bases, in that order; junction bases with no gene match: 2. Germline V gives CDR1 SGHNT, CDR2 YYREEE (reference sequence). The CDR3 is 14 residues long. Here the CDR3 reads CASSLGREGDTQYF. CDR3 DNA: TGTGCCAGCAGCTTGGGACGGGAGGGAGATACGCAGTATTTT.

This clone showed up just once. The gene calls are TRBV7-9 and TRBJ2-1; TRBD2 agrees at 11 bases. The CDR3 sequence is 18 residues long. The V segment lost 0 bases and the J segment 1 base; nucleotides outside the gene matches: 5. Looked up from germline, CDR1 is SEHNR and CDR2 is FQNEAQ (reference sequence). CDR3 residues: CASSLAEGLAASYNEQFF. CDR3 sequence (DNA): TGTGCCAGCAGCTTAGCCGAGGGACTAGCGGCTTCCTACAATGAGCAGTTCTTC.

The chain employs TRBV7-6 and TRBJ2-3; 12 bases agree with TRBD2. J gave up 9 bases and V 3 bases, and 10 bases lay outside the gene matches. The CDR3 consists of 16 residues. Per the germline V gene, CDR1 is SGHVS and CDR2 is FNYEAQ. CDR3 protein: CASSFGSLAGGWTQYF. The DNA for the CDR3 is TGTGCCAGCAGCTTTGGTTCTCTAGCGGGAGGGTGGACGCAGTATTTT.

The chain couples TRBV7-2 to TRBJ1-2; 10 bases map to TRBD1. This CDR3 has 16 amino acids. Germline CDR1 and CDR2: SGHTA and FQGNSA. Trimming took 1 base from V and 8 from J; bases not matched to a gene: 10. As DNA, the CDR3 is TGTGCCAGCAGCTTAGGGATAGACAGGGGGCGATTAGGCTACACCTTC. It yields the protein CASSLGIDRGRLGYTF.

V and J are TRBV5-5 and TRBJ2-5; D may be TRBD1 (6 bases). V dropped 0 bases and J dropped 1 base, with 13 bases sitting between them. Per germline, CDR1 SGHKS and CDR2 YYEKEE (reference sequence). The CDR3 contains 16 residues. The CDR3 DNA sequence: TGTGCCAGCAGCTTGGTGGCAGGGGTCCTCCAAGAGACCCAGTACTTC. Protein product: CASSLVAGVLQETQYF.

The chain has TRBV5-1 and TRBJ2-2, with TRBD1 matching over 9 bases. Germline loops: CDR1 SGHRS, CDR2 YFSETQ. The CDR3 is 16 residues long. With V trimmed by 4 bases and J by 1 base, 5 bases remained unmatched. CDR3 loop: CASSATGGKNTGELFF. The CDR3 coding sequence is TGCGCCAGCAGCGCAACAGGGGGCAAGAACACCGGGGAGCTGTTTTTT.

A single count supports this clone. The DNA of the CDR3 is TGTGCCAGCAGTGAAAGGACAGGGTCGGACAATGAGCAGTTCTTC. Amino acids: CASSERTGSDNEQFF. The gene calls are TRBV2 and TRBJ2-1, with TRBD1 identical over 8 bases. Per the germline V gene, CDR1 is SNHLY and CDR2 is FYNNEI. The CDR3 runs to 15 residues. V shed 2 bases and J 5 bases; nucleotides not matched to a gene: 5.

V and J are TRBV5-4 and TRBJ2-1; a possible D gene is TRBD2 (5 bases). V was shortened by 5 bases and J by 8 bases, with 14 bases between the two germline ends. The CDR3 length is 13 residues. The V gene's germline CDR1 is SGHNT and CDR2 YYREEE (reference sequence). In DNA form, the CDR3 reads TGTGCCAGCAGTCTTACCACTAGGGATGAGCAGTTCTTC. Its protein is CASSLTTRDEQFF.

The chain couples TRBV5-1 to TRBJ1-2; 10 bases are shared with TRBD1. The CDR3 spans 16 residues. CDR1 and CDR2 (germline): SGHRS, YFSETQ. The V segment lost 5 bases and the J segment 8 bases; nucleotides outside the gene matches: 15. CDR3 amino acids: CASSRLGDRGPQGYTF. DNA for the CDR3: TGCGCCAGCAGTCGCCTTGGGGACAGGGGACCACAAGGCTACACCTTC.

V gene TRBV6-5 combines with J gene TRBJ2-2; D is ambiguous. Looked up from germline, CDR1 is MNHEY and CDR2 is SVGAGI. The CDR3 is 15 residues long. The ends were cut back, 6 bases at V and 5 bases at J, with 16 bases in the middle. The CDR3 loop reads CASSLSTPMTGELFF. The CDR3 coding sequence is TGTGCCAGCAGCTTATCAACACCGATGACCGGGGAGCTGTTTTTT.

The J gene is TRBJ1-1, the V gene TRBV11-2; possibly TRBD1 for D (6 bases). The CDR3 has 12 residues. The V gene lost 2 bases and the J gene lost 6 bases, with 7 bases spanning the gap. Germline CDR1 reads SGHAT; CDR2 reads FQNNGV. CDR3 protein: CASSLKGAEAFF. Written as DNA, the CDR3 is TGTGCCAGCAGCTTAAAGGGGGCTGAAGCTTTCTTT.

This clone was seen a single time. This rearrangement joins TRBV9 to TRBJ2-3; 14 positions agree with TRBD2. After removal of 3 bases from V and 5 bases from J, the junction contained 11 bases not matched to a gene. CDR1 is SGDLS, CDR2 YYNGEE, per germline. The CDR3 consists of 18 residues. Here the CDR3 reads CASSAETGLAGVGDTQYF. In DNA form, the CDR3 reads TGTGCCAGCAGCGCGGAGACGGGACTAGCGGGAGTGGGAGATACGCAGTATTTT.

This chain uses TRBV19 with TRBJ2-7; 8 positions agree with TRBD2. CDR1 is LNHDA and CDR2 is SQIVND in the germline V gene (reference sequence). The CDR3 sequence is 15 residues long. V trimming: 6 bases; J trimming: 3 bases; junction bases outside the gene matches: 10. The DNA of the CDR3 is TGTGCCAGTAGGAACTTCGCGGGGGGAGGCTACGAGCAGTACTTC. This codes for CASRNFAGGGYEQYF.

The rearrangement links TRBV18 to TRBJ2-7; tentatively, D is TRBD2 (5 bases). This CDR3 comprises 13 residues. V shed 6 bases and J shed 0 bases, with 9 bases lying between them. Germline CDR1 reads KGHSH; CDR2 reads LQKENI. CDR3 coding DNA: TGTGCCAGCTCGGGTGGGAGCTCCTACGAGCAGTACTTC. Protein product: CASSGGSSYEQYF.

The V gene is TRBV11-2, the J gene TRBJ2-7; TRBD1 is a possible D gene (5 bases). The germline V and J ends were trimmed by 2 bases and 0 bases, with 20 bases remaining between them. The germline V gene has CDR1 SGHAT and CDR2 FQNNGV. The CDR3 consists of 18 residues. CDR3 in amino acids: CASSLPAWAGPTSYEQYF. CDR3 DNA: TGTGCCAGCAGCTTACCTGCTTGGGCAGGGCCGACCTCCTACGAGCAGTACTTC.

This chain links TRBV11-2 with TRBJ1-5, with D hard to call. This CDR3 has 16 amino acids. CDR1 and CDR2 (germline): SGHAT, FQNNGV. Trimming stripped 4 bases from V and 5 bases from J, with 18 bases between. For the CDR3, the DNA is TGTGCCAGCAGCTCCCTCGAGGGAGGGTTGCATCAGCCCCAGCATTTT. It is translated as CASSSLEGGLHQPQHF.

The chain uses TRBV28 and TRBJ1-5; 9 nucleotides agree with TRBD1. CDR3 length: 14 amino acids. Germline V gene lookup returns CDR1 MDHEN and CDR2 SYDVKM. After removal of 2 bases from V and 6 bases from J, the junction contained 2 bases not matched to a gene. CDR3 residues: CASSLETGGQPQHF. As DNA, the CDR3 is TGTGCCAGCAGTTTAGAGACAGGGGGTCAGCCCCAGCATTTT.

The J gene is TRBJ1-1, the V gene TRBV10-3; the D is unclear. The CDR3 loop spans 15 amino acids. The V and J ends lost 2 bases and 3 bases respectively, with 13 bases between them. Germline CDR1 reads ENHRY; CDR2 reads SYGVKD. CDR3 amino acids: CAISEGWVEDTEAFF. CDR3 DNA sequence: TGTGCCATCAGTGAGGGGTGGGTCGAGGACACTGAAGCTTTCTTT.

The CDR3 coding sequence is TGCGCCAGCAGCGAGGGGCTAGCGGGAGCTCATTTCACAGATACGCAGTATTTT. It specifies CASSEGLAGAHFTDTQYF. The chain is built from TRBV10-1 and TRBJ2-3; 10 bases align to TRBD2. Trimming cost V 6 bases and J 2 bases; bases outside gene matches: 14. Germline CDR1 WNHNN, CDR2 SYGVQD (reference sequence). This CDR3 region has 18 residues.

J is TRBJ2-1 and V is TRBV7-9, with a possible D match to TRBD1 (7 bases). The CDR3 covers 18 residues. V was cut by 4 bases and J by 0 bases, with 19 bases left in between. Per the germline V gene, CDR1 is SEHNR and CDR2 is FQNEAQ (reference sequence). This chain's CDR3 is CASSSEGGYRGSYNEQFF. CDR3 DNA: TGTGCCAGCAGCTCAGAGGGGGGCTACAGGGGCTCCTACAATGAGCAGTTCTTC.

The V gene is TRBV9, the J gene TRBJ2-1; perhaps TRBD2 as D (6 bases). CDR3 length: 14 residues. Germline V gene lookup returns CDR1 SGDLS and CDR2 YYNGEE. The ends were cut back, 4 bases at V and 6 bases at J, with 14 bases in the middle. CDR3 sequence reads: CASSSSGNFNEQFF. The DNA of the CDR3 is TGTGCCAGCAGCAGTAGCGGCAACTTCAATGAGCAGTTCTTC.

The gene calls are TRBV19 and TRBJ2-7; tentative D call: TRBD1 (6 bases). The germline V and J ends were trimmed by 7 bases and 1 base, with 14 bases remaining between them. The CDR3 totals 14 residues. Germline lookup yields CDR1 LNHDA and CDR2 SQIVND (reference sequence). This CDR3 is CASTASGHSYEQYF. In DNA form, the CDR3 reads TGTGCCAGTACCGCTTCGGGACATTCCTACGAGCAGTACTTC. Combining the CDR3 with reference TRBV19 and TRBJ2-7 gives the whole variable domain DGGITQSPKYLFRKEGQNVTLSCEQNLNHDAMYWYRQDPGQGLRLIYYSQIVNDFQKGDIAEGYSVSREKKESFPLTVTSAQKNPTAFYLCASTASGHSYEQYFGPGTRLTVT.

J is TRBJ1-3 and V is TRBV7-2, with D unclear. CDR1 is SGHTA, CDR2 FQGNSA, per germline. V was cut by 4 bases and J by 4 bases, with 11 bases left in between. CDR3 length: 14 residues. CDR3 DNA: TGTGCCAGCAGCTCCGGTGAATTGGGAAACACCATATATTTT. It yields the protein CASSSGELGNTIYF.

The chain joins TRBV5-1 to TRBJ1-1, with 7 positions matching TRBD1. V dropped 4 bases and J dropped 0; count of bases not matched to a gene: 6. This CDR3 has 15 residues. Germline V gives CDR1 SGHRS, CDR2 YFSETQ. CDR3 bases: TGCGCCAGCAGCCTGGGGACAGCGCTGAACACTGAAGCTTTCTTT. Amino acid sequence: CASSLGTALNTEAFF.